This T cell receptor beta chain came from a study of shared clonotypes between healthy human individuals. The study, taken as a whole, reports: Apart from blood, nothing was sampled; tissue repertoires likely differ. Large sequencing depth failed to make sorted-subset sequencing complete, rarefaction showed. In a handful of donors, about 5% of naive CD4 clonotypes appeared in common.

The germline CDR1 and CDR2 sequences are ENHRY and SYGVKD. This CDR3 is 13 amino acids long. V lost 2 bases to trimming and J lost 2 bases, with 6 bases between them. Data came from immunoSEQ multiplex PCR; TCRdb stores just in-frame clones and leaves some out. The profile shows about 2 million clones, 85% to 95% of them singletons. As regards this clone: Its target is not known.

Terminally differentiated effector memory CD45RA+ cells were left out of the naive CD8 fraction, which was CD45RO-negative and positively selected for CCR7. The study drew its donors from healthy HIV-negative adults without recent acute infections or vaccinations. The J gene is TRBJ2-5, the V gene TRBV10-3; D uncertain. This TCR was sampled from a young man in good health. Material: naive CD8+ T cells sorted from blood. Here the CDR3 DNA reads TGTGCCATCAGTGAGGACATACAAGAGACCCAGTACTTC. It translates to CAISEDIQETQYF.